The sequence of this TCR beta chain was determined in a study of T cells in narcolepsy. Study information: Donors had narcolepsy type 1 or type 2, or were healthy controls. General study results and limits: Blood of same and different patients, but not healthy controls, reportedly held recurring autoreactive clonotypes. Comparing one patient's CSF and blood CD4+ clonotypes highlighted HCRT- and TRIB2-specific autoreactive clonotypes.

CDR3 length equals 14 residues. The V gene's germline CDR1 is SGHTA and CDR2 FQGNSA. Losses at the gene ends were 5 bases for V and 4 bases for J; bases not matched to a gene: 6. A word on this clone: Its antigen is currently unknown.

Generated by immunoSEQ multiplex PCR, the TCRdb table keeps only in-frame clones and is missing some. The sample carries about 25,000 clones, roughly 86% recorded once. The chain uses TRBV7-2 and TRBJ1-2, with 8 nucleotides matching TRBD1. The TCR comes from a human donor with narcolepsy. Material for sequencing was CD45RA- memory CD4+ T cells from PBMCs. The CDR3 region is CASSAIQGGYGYTF. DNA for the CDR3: TGTGCCAGCAGCGCGATACAGGGGGGCTATGGCTACACCTTC. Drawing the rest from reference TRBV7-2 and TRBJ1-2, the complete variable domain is GAGVSQSPSNKVTEKGKDVELRCDPISGHTALYWYRQSLGQGLEFLIYFQGNSAPDKSGLPSDRFSAERTGGSVSTLTIQRTQQEDSAVYLCASSAIQGGYGYTFGSGTRLTVV.